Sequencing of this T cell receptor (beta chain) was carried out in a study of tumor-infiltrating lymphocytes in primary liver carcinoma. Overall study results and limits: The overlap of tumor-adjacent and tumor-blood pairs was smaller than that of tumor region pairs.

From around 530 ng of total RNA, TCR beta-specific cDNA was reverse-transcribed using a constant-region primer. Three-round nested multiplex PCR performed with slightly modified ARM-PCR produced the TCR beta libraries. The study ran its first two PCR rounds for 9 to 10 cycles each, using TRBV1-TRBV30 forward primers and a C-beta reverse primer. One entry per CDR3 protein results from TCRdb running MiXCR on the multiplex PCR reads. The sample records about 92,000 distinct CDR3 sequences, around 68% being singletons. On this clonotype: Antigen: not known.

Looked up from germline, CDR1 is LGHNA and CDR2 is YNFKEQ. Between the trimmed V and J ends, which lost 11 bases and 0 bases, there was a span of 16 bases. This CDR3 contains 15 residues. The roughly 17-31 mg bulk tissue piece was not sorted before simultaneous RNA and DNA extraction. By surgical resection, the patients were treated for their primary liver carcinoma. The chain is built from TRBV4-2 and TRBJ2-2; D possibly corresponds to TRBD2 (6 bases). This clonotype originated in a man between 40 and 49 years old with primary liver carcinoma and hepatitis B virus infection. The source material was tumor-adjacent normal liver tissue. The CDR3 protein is CARSPERANTGELFF. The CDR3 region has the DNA TGTGCCCGTAGCCCCGAGCGGGCGAACACCGGGGAGCTGTTTTTT.